This TCR beta chain was sequenced during a study of blood T cell repertoires in COVID-19. In the study overall: Acute and convalescent COVID-19 samples came from the United States, Italy and Spain. The cDNA or gDNA used as material had been derived from T cells, B-cell-depleted T cells, or PBMCs.

V dropped 4 bases and J dropped 1; count of bases not matched to a gene: 6. This CDR3 contains 16 residues. Germline V gene data show CDR1 as MGHRA and CDR2 as YSYEKL. This clone was seen just once. Original handling: Estimated nucleated cell counts came from reference gene primer amplification. Produced via immunoSEQ multiplex PCR; TCRdb's table is partial and in-frame only. V and J calls and clone size come straight from that table; D and trimming were deduced from the DNA. The sample carries some 200,000 clones, roughly 81% recorded once. The receptor was isolated from a man aged 45 to 65 who had recovered from COVID-19. Specimen: peripheral blood. This chain links TRBV4-1 with TRBJ2-3; 9 bases agree with TRBD2. The CDR3 loop is CASSPIAGVGTDTQYF. The CDR3 DNA follows: TGCGCCAGCAGCCCTATAGCGGGAGTCGGCACAGATACGCAGTATTTT.